Presented here are 2 T cell receptor beta chains from one specimen sequenced in a study of identical twins. TCRdb processed the 5' RACE reads anew with MiXCR; each CDR3 protein has one entry. In the table there are 550,000 to 700,000 distinct CDR3 sequences, around 20% of which are singletons. This sample also appeared in a second study, on T cells expressing NK-cell markers.

The sequenced material came from PBMCs. Source of these receptors: a woman aged 18 to 35 in good health.

This clonotype was observed a handful of times. The chain couples TRBV5-1 to TRBJ2-1; 12 positions agree with TRBD2. Per germline, CDR1 SGHRS and CDR2 YFSETQ. This CDR3 is 16 amino acids long. The V segment lost 3 bases and the J segment 9 bases; nucleotides outside the gene matches: 10. The chain's CDR3 is CASSSPSGGAGTEQFF. The CDR3 nucleotides read TGCGCCAGCAGCTCCCCTAGCGGGGGGGCAGGGACTGAGCAGTTCTTC. The full variable domain, in which reference TRBV5-1 and TRBJ2-1 provide the parts outside the CDR3, is KAGVTQTPRYLIKTRGQQVTLSCSPISGHRSVSWYQQTPGQGLQFLFEYFSETQRNKGNFPGRFSGRQFSNSRSEMNVSTLELGDSALYLCASSSPSGGAGTEQFFGPGTRLTVL.

This clonotype was seen ten or more times. The rearrangement links TRBV12-3 or TRBV12-4 to TRBJ2-1; weak D call: TRBD1 (6 bases). V gave up 7 bases and J gave up 4 bases, with 14 bases separating them. The CDR3 is 14 residues long. The CDR3 spells CASTQGRVYNEQFF. The CDR3, as DNA: TGTGCCAGCACACAGGGAAGAGTGTACAATGAGCAGTTCTTC.